This is a list of T cell receptor beta chains from one sample in a study of blood T cell repertoires in COVID-19. Data came from immunoSEQ multiplex PCR; TCRdb stores just in-frame clones and leaves some out. The table has about 220,000 clones, about 80% seen once; the top ten hold roughly 4.8%. The sample was PBMCs or T cells enriched from blood (not recorded which). These receptors were collected from a woman aged 50 to 65 who had been exposed to COVID-19. The CDR3 runs from the conserved cysteine through the conserved F or W. Each record gives: J gene, clone size, D gene, V gene, CDR3 length, CDR3 DNA, CDR3 protein. D genes are given only for firm matches. A clone size is listed for some rows: how often the clone was seen (once, few, many), or a class if it is expanded.

TRBJ1-1	once	.	TRBV5-1	13	TGCGCCAGCAGCTTTGCAGCGATCGCTGAAGCTTTCTTT	CASSFAAIAEAFF
TRBJ1-6	.	.	TRBV30	18	TGTGCCTGGAGTGTAAGGTCAGGCCTTGGGGGCGCGCATTCACCCCTCCACTTT	CAWSVRSGLGGAHSPLHF
TRBJ1-6	once	TRBD1	TRBV19	14	TGTGCCAGTAGTATAGAAGGGGGCAATTCACCCCTCCACTTT	CASSIEGGNSPLHF
TRBJ1-4	.	.	TRBV4-1	17	TGCGCCAGCAGCCGACACCGGGACATCGGAGTTAATGAAAAACTGTTTTTT	CASSRHRDIGVNEKLFF
TRBJ2-1	.	.	TRBV2	14	TGTGCCAGCAGTGAAGCGCTTCGAGGGCAGGAGCAGTTCTTC	CASSEALRGQEQFF
TRBJ1-5	.	.	TRBV6-5	14	TGTGCCAGCAGCCCCATCCCGGGCAATCAGCCCCAGCATTTT	CASSPIPGNQPQHF
TRBJ2-4	.	.	TRBV5-6	18	TGTGCCAGCAGCTCCGGACAGCTCCGACTCTTAGCCAAAAACATTCAGTACTTC	CASSSGQLRLLAKNIQYF
TRBJ1-1	.	.	TRBV27	12	TGTGCCAGCAGTTTCAGGGGAACTGAAGCTTTCTTT	CASSFRGTEAFF
TRBJ1-5	.	.	TRBV6-1	15	TGTGCCAGCAGTGAAGTTCGGGGTCGCAATCAGCCCCAGCATTTT	CASSEVRGRNQPQHF
TRBJ2-3	.	TRBD2	TRBV11-3	14	TGTGCCAGCAGCGTTAGCGGGGGGGCGGATACGCAGTATTTT	CASSVSGGADTQYF
TRBJ1-1	many	TRBD1	TRBV28	18	TGTGCCAGCAGTTTCCCCCGGGACAGACCTCAGAGGAGCACTGAAGCTTTCTTT	CASSFPRDRPQRSTEAFF
TRBJ1-1	.	TRBD1	TRBV2	15	TGTGCCAGCAGTACCCCGGGACAGGGGAACACTGAAGCTTTCTTT	CASSTPGQGNTEAFF
TRBJ2-2	.	.	TRBV7-3	13	TGTGCCAGCAGCCCTAGCCCCCCCGGGGAGCTGTTTTTT	CASSPSPPGELFF
TRBJ1-1	.	.	TRBV9	15	TGTGCCAGCAGCGTAGTAGGGGGGGGTGGCACTGAAGCTTTCTTT	CASSVVGGGGTEAFF